The 14 T cell receptor beta chains given below trace back to one sample, sequenced in a study of blood T cell repertoires in COVID-19. Measured with immunoSEQ multiplex PCR; TCRdb has only the in-frame clones, and not every one. The repertoire includes 200,000 to 250,000 clones, approximately 89% of them detected once, and around 3.6% sits in the top ten. Specimen: PBMCs or T cells enriched from blood (not recorded which). These receptors all come from a woman aged 30 to 39 who had been exposed to COVID-19.

This clone appeared a single time. The chain has TRBV6-5 and TRBJ1-1, with D possibly TRBD1 on 5 matching bases. From germline, CDR1 is MNHEY and CDR2 SVGAGI. CDR3 length equals 14 residues. V was trimmed by 5 bases and J by 2 bases, leaving 12 bases between them. The CDR3 is CASSTGGVNTEAFF. The CDR3 DNA follows: TGTGCCAGCAGTACGGGGGGAGTAAACACTGAAGCTTTCTTT.

The chain couples TRBV6-5 to TRBJ1-1; possible D gene TRBD1, 6 bases. This CDR3 is built from 16 residues. Germline CDR1 and CDR2: MNHEY and SVGAGI. The germline V and J ends were trimmed by 0 bases and 5 bases, with 16 bases remaining between them. CDR3 sequence: CASSYSSAGAGTEAFF. In DNA, the CDR3 is TGTGCCAGCAGTTACTCGAGTGCGGGGGCAGGAACTGAAGCTTTCTTT.

This chain links TRBV5-1 with TRBJ2-6; 7 bases line up with TRBD1. The trim removed 1 base at V and 1 base at J, leaving 2 bases unmatched. The CDR3 runs 16 residues. Germline values: CDR1 SGHRS, CDR2 YFSETQ. The CDR3 coding sequence is TGCGCCAGCAGCTTGAAGGGGGCGTCTGGGGCCAACGTCCTGACTTTC. It translates to CASSLKGASGANVLTF. Full variable domain (missing parts from reference TRBV5-1 and TRBJ2-6): KAGVTQTPRYLIKTRGQQVTLSCSPISGHRSVSWYQQTPGQGLQFLFEYFSETQRNKGNFPGRFSGRQFSNSRSEMNVSTLELGDSALYLCASSLKGASGANVLTFGAGSRLTVL.

The chain is built from TRBV5-5 and TRBJ1-2; 7 bases line up with TRBD1. Trimming at V came to 5 bases and at J to 2 bases, leaving 6 bases not matched to a gene. Germline V gene lookup returns CDR1 SGHKS and CDR2 YYEKEE (reference sequence). This CDR3 contains 14 residues. Here the CDR3 reads CASSFLQGNYGYTF. The DNA for the CDR3 is TGTGCCAGCAGTTTTCTACAGGGGAACTATGGCTACACCTTC.

This clone was observed a single time. The V and J genes are TRBV11-2 and TRBJ2-7; 7 bases line up with TRBD1. The CDR3 loop spans 15 amino acids. The V segment lost 0 bases and the J segment 0 bases; nucleotides outside the gene matches: 2. The V gene's germline CDR1 is SGHAT and CDR2 FQNNGV. The CDR3 DNA is TGTGCCAGCAGCTTAGAACAGGGGAGCTCCTACGAGCAGTACTTC. Encoded protein: CASSLEQGSSYEQYF.

The gene calls are TRBV19 and TRBJ1-6; 7 bases map to TRBD1. This CDR3 has 14 residues. V was clipped by 6 bases and J by 7 bases; unmatched bases: 6. CDR1 LNHDA and CDR2 SQIVND come from the germline V gene (reference sequence). CDR3 amino acids: CASSRGQKNSPLHF. The CDR3 coding sequence is TGTGCCAGTAGCCGGGGACAGAAGAATTCACCCCTCCACTTT.

The chain employs TRBV6-1 and TRBJ2-7, with a possible D match to TRBD2 (6 bases). Trimming took off 1 base at V and 6 bases at J, with 19 bases between the two ends. CDR1 MNHNS and CDR2 SASEGT come from the germline V gene. This CDR3 has 16 amino acids. The CDR3 reads CASSEEVAATAGEQYF. The CDR3, as DNA: TGTGCCAGCAGTGAAGAAGTCGCCGCGACAGCGGGCGAGCAGTACTTC.

The chain is built from TRBV7-9 and TRBJ2-3, with 13 bases lining up with TRBD2. The junction had 3 bases not matched to a gene; V was cut back by 4 bases and J by 5 bases. Germline assignment: CDR1 SEHNR and CDR2 FQNEAQ (reference sequence). The CDR3 loop spans 15 amino acids. CDR3 protein: CASSSGLAGIDTQYF. CDR3 sequence (DNA): TGTGCCAGCAGCTCGGGACTAGCGGGAATAGATACGCAGTATTTT. Filled out from reference TRBV7-9 and TRBJ2-3, the complete variable domain reads DTGVSQNPRHKITKRGQNVTFRCDPISEHNRLYWYRQTLGQGPEFLTYFQNEAQLEKSRLLSDRFSAERPKGSFSTLEIQRTEQGDSAMYLCASSSGLAGIDTQYFGPGTRLTVL.

The chain recombines TRBV5-6 with TRBJ1-2; D gene uncertain. Germline values: CDR1 SGHDT, CDR2 YYEEEE. This CDR3 region has 14 residues. The V gene lost 5 bases and the J gene lost 1 base, with 12 bases spanning the gap. The CDR3 sequence is CASSEAGVNYGYTF. In DNA, the CDR3 is TGTGCCAGCAGTGAGGCCGGAGTTAACTATGGCTACACCTTC.

This sequence joins TRBV6-5 and TRBJ1-2; D is undetermined. The CDR3 loop spans 14 amino acids. Between the trimmed V and J ends, which lost 8 bases and 4 bases, there was a span of 17 bases. The germline gives CDR1 MNHEY, CDR2 SVGAGI. CDR3 DNA: TGTGCCAGCCGATCCGGCGGGAAGACCTATGGCTACACCTTC. Translation: CASRSGGKTYGYTF.

The chain couples TRBV13 to TRBJ2-7, with TRBD1 identical over 8 bases. This CDR3 spans 15 amino acids. J was trimmed by 1 base and V by 1 base; bases with no gene match: 3. Germline V CDR1 and CDR2: PRHDT, FYEKMQ (reference sequence). The CDR3 coding sequence is TGTGCCAGCAGCTTAGTCGGGACAGGATCCTACGAGCAGTACTTC. Residues: CASSLVGTGSYEQYF.

As regards this clone: This sample also contains other DNA sequences that code for the same CDR3. The CDR3 protein is CASSLGGGNQPQHF. The CDR3 nucleotides read TGTGCCAGCAGTTTGGGGGGGGGAAATCAGCCCCAGCATTTT. The chain couples TRBV28 to TRBJ1-5; D possibly corresponds to TRBD1 (5 bases). Deletions cut 3 bases from V and 4 bases from J, with 10 bases between. The CDR3 length is 14 residues. The germline V gene encodes CDR1 MDHEN and CDR2 SYDVKM.

The chain joins TRBV5-1 to TRBJ2-2; D may be TRBD1 (5 bases). Trimming left V 5 bases short and J 1 base short, with 15 bases between. Germline V gives CDR1 SGHRS, CDR2 YFSETQ. This CDR3 comprises 16 residues. CDR3: CASSSPTGWNTGELFF. CDR3 coding DNA: TGCGCCAGCAGTTCCCCCACAGGTTGGAACACCGGGGAGCTGTTTTTT.

This chain connects TRBV7-3 to TRBJ1-2; D may be TRBD1 (6 bases). The ends were cut back, 2 bases at V and 4 bases at J, with 14 bases in the middle. Per germline, CDR1 SGHTA and CDR2 FQGTGA. CDR3 length: 15 residues. CDR3 DNA sequence: TGTGCCAGCAGCTTAGGTCCAGGGGTTTCCTATGGCTACACCTTC. It codes for CASSLGPGVSYGYTF.